The 32 T cell receptor beta chains reported below all come from one sample, sequenced in a study of control samples from healthy donors and cancer patients. TCRdb's copy holds only in-frame clones and misses some; the assay was immunoSEQ multiplex PCR. The table has approximately 44,000 clones, just over 70% seen once. The sequenced sample consisted of formalin-fixed, paraffin-embedded tissue. The receptors were gathered from a male donor with melanoma.

The V and J genes are TRBV18 and TRBJ1-2; TRBD1 agrees at 10 bases. Germline values: CDR1 KGHSH, CDR2 LQKENI. V lost 4 bases, J lost 7 bases, and 9 bases stayed unmatched. CDR3 length equals 15 residues. CDR3 DNA: TGTGCCAGCTCACAAGGACAGGGGGAAGGCCTTGGCTACACCTTC. Translation gives CASSQGQGEGLGYTF.

Many counts were recorded for this clone. The rearrangement links TRBV5-5 to TRBJ2-1; D not resolved. The CDR3 covers 14 residues. CDR1 is SGHKS and CDR2 is YYEKEE in the germline V gene (reference sequence). V was shortened by 4 bases and J by 2 bases, with 10 bases between the two germline ends. Here the CDR3 DNA reads TGTGCCAGCAGCCCCGACTCACCCTACAATGAGCAGTTCTTC. Encoded protein: CASSPDSPYNEQFF.

The chain is built from TRBV2 and TRBJ2-1; no clear D. Germline values: CDR1 SNHLY, CDR2 FYNNEI. V shed 6 bases and J shed 7 bases, with 16 bases lying between them. The CDR3 has 14 amino acids. Written as DNA, the CDR3 is TGTGCCAGCAGCGTTGGTGGAGTTGTGAATGAGCAGTTCTTC. It encodes CASSVGGVVNEQFF.

The V call is TRBV9, the J call TRBJ2-3; possibly TRBD2 for D (5 bases). The CDR3 length is 14 residues. Trimming took off 4 bases at V and 0 bases at J, with 9 bases between the two ends. The V gene's germline CDR1 is SGDLS and CDR2 YYNGEE. CDR3 DNA sequence: TGTGCCAGCAGCATCGGGATTAGCACAGATACGCAGTATTTT. It yields the protein CASSIGISTDTQYF.

The chain uses TRBV9 and TRBJ2-3; 7 bases line up with TRBD1. Germline CDR1 SGDLS, CDR2 YYNGEE. There are 17 residues in the CDR3. The V gene end was trimmed by 0 bases and the J gene end by 5 bases; junction bases not matched to a gene: 12. This chain's CDR3 is CASSVGPARGKGDTQYF. CDR3 sequence (DNA): TGTGCCAGCAGCGTAGGCCCAGCCAGGGGGAAGGGAGATACGCAGTATTTT.

V gene TRBV10-1 combines with J gene TRBJ2-1; no reliable D call. Looked up from germline, CDR1 is WNHNN and CDR2 is SYGVQD (reference sequence). CDR3 length: 13 residues. Trimming took 8 bases from V and 9 from J, leaving 17 bases between them. This CDR3 is CASSNMKGFEQFF. The CDR3 coding sequence is TGCGCCAGCTCAAATATGAAGGGTTTTGAGCAGTTCTTC.

This clone was seen just once. The chain has TRBV27 and TRBJ2-1; 7 bases are a match to TRBD2. CDR3 length: 15 residues. The V gene end was trimmed by 4 bases and the J gene end by 5 bases; junction bases not matched to a gene: 8. Germline assignment: CDR1 MNHEY and CDR2 SMNVEV (reference sequence). CDR3 residues: CASSSREAPNNEQFF. The CDR3 DNA is TGTGCCAGCAGTTCTCGGGAGGCTCCGAACAATGAGCAGTTCTTC.

This chain connects TRBV7-3 to TRBJ2-3, with D perhaps TRBD2 (5 bases). The CDR3 has 14 amino acids. V lost 2 bases and J 6 bases, leaving 12 bases between the germline ends. Germline CDR1 and CDR2: SGHTA and FQGTGA. CDR3 DNA sequence: TGTGCCAGCAGCTTATCTCCTAGCAGTGATACGCAGTATTTT. This encodes CASSLSPSSDTQYF.

The chain carries TRBV5-1 and TRBJ1-1, with D unresolved. CDR1 is SGHRS, CDR2 YFSETQ, per germline. Trimming took 1 base from V and 3 from J, leaving 10 bases between them. The CDR3 consists of 14 residues. The DNA for the CDR3 is TGCGCCAGCAGCTTGCGGTTAAGGGACACTGAAGCTTTCTTT. This gives the protein CASSLRLRDTEAFF.

The chain links TRBV19 to TRBJ2-3; D ambiguous. Germline assignment: CDR1 LNHDA and CDR2 SQIVND (reference sequence). Trimming stripped 4 bases from V and 11 bases from J, with 16 bases between. This CDR3 contains 13 residues. CDR3 nucleotides: TGTGCCAGTAGTACCTCACAGACAATAAAGCAGTATTTT. It is translated as CASSTSQTIKQYF.

This clone was seen a single time. V usage is TRBV15 and J usage is TRBJ1-2, with no clear D. The CDR3 totals 14 residues. V lost 0 bases, J lost 2 bases, and 7 bases lay in between. Germline V lookup: CDR1 LNHNV, CDR2 YYDKDF (reference sequence). The chain's CDR3 is CATSREGRNYGYTF. The CDR3 coding sequence is TGTGCCACCAGCAGAGAGGGTAGGAACTATGGCTACACCTTC. The variable domain in full, with the rest retrieved from reference TRBV15 and TRBJ1-2, is DAMVIQNPRYQVTQFGKPVTLSCSQTLNHNVMYWYQQKSSQAPKLLFHYYDKDFNNEADTPDNFQSRRPNTSFCFLDIRSPGLGDTAMYLCATSREGRNYGYTFGSGTRLTVV.

The rearrangement joins TRBV19 to TRBJ2-1, with D maybe TRBD2 (6 bases). V gave up 3 bases and J gave up 6 bases, with 21 bases separating them. Germline V gives CDR1 LNHDA, CDR2 SQIVND (reference sequence). The CDR3 is 17 residues long. The CDR3 spells CASSIAPRPGTPNEQFF. DNA for the CDR3: TGTGCCAGTAGTATTGCGCCCCGGCCCGGGACTCCCAATGAGCAGTTCTTC.

The chain recombines TRBV18 with TRBJ1-5, with D perhaps matching TRBD1 (5 bases). Looked up from germline, CDR1 is KGHSH and CDR2 is LQKENI. V lost 3 bases and J 3 bases, leaving 12 bases between the germline ends. This CDR3 region has 15 residues. The CDR3 loop reads CASSPAPGDNQPQHF. For the CDR3, the DNA is TGTGCCAGCTCACCGGCCCCGGGGGACAATCAGCCCCAGCATTTT.

The CDR3 sequence: CASRGAGPTDTQYF. CDR3 nucleotide sequence: TGCGCCAGCAGGGGAGCGGGGCCCACAGATACGCAGTATTTT. The chain uses TRBV10-1 and TRBJ2-3, with 7 bases matching TRBD2. V shed 6 bases, J shed 2 bases, and the junction held 5 bases outside the gene matches. Germline V gene data show CDR1 as WNHNN and CDR2 as SYGVQD (reference sequence). The CDR3 consists of 14 residues.

This clone was observed a single time. The chain employs TRBV7-3 and TRBJ2-3; D is unclear. The CDR3 contains 15 residues. CDR1 is SGHTA and CDR2 is FQGTGA in the germline V gene. The ends were cut back, 1 base at V and 0 bases at J, with 8 bases in the middle. The CDR3 spells CASSLNLGSTDTQYF. CDR3 DNA sequence: TGTGCCAGCAGCTTAAATCTGGGGAGCACAGATACGCAGTATTTT.

The J gene is TRBJ2-3, the V gene TRBV7-9, with 12 bases aligning to TRBD2. The CDR3 spans 16 residues. J lost 3 bases, V lost 5 bases, and 6 bases had no gene match. Germline CDR1 reads SEHNR; CDR2 reads FQNEAQ (reference sequence). CDR3 amino acids: CASSTGTSGLTDTQYF. In DNA form, the CDR3 reads TGTGCCAGCAGCACCGGGACTAGCGGGTTGACAGATACGCAGTATTTT.

The chain joins TRBV6-8 to TRBJ2-7; possible D gene TRBD1, 6 bases. Germline loops: CDR1 MNHGY, CDR2 SAAAGT. Deletions cut 5 bases from V and 3 bases from J, with 14 bases between. The CDR3 contains 14 residues. CDR3 in DNA: TGTGCCAGCAGTCTCTACAGGGTCGGCTACGAGCAGTACTTC. Protein: CASSLYRVGYEQYF.

V and J are TRBV30 and TRBJ1-6, with D perhaps matching TRBD1 (6 bases). This CDR3 region has 14 residues. The germline gives CDR1 GTSNPN, CDR2 SVGIG (reference sequence). V gave up 0 bases and J gave up 5 bases, with 8 bases separating them. The CDR3 region has the DNA TGTGCCTGGAGTGTTTCAGGGGATAATTCACCCCTCCACTTT. As protein: CAWSVSGDNSPLHF.

The chain combines TRBV7-6 with TRBJ1-3; the D is unclear. CDR3 length equals 17 residues. Germline CDR1 and CDR2: SGHVS and FNYEAQ. Trimming shortened V by 0 bases and J by 0 bases, and 12 bases separated the two germline ends. The CDR3 sequence: CASSLAVAYSSGNTIYF. CDR3 coding DNA: TGTGCCAGCAGCTTAGCGGTGGCTTATAGCTCTGGAAACACCATATATTTT.

The chain employs TRBV6-4 and TRBJ2-6; maybe TRBD2 (5 bases). The germline V and J ends were trimmed by 5 bases and 2 bases, with 7 bases remaining between them. CDR3 length: 14 residues. Germline V gives CDR1 MRHNA, CDR2 SNTAGT. This CDR3 reads CASSSGTGANVLTF. CDR3 nucleotide sequence: TGTGCCAGCAGTTCGGGGACTGGGGCCAACGTCCTGACTTTC.

The rearrangement uses TRBV6-4 and TRBJ2-1; 10 bases are shared with TRBD2. Germline V lookup: CDR1 MRHNA, CDR2 SNTAGT. CDR3 length: 17 residues. Unmatched junction bases numbered 10, after V lost 0 bases and J lost 8 bases. As DNA, the CDR3 is TGTGCCAGCAGTGACTCAGATGGGGCTAGCGGGAGATATGAGCAGTTCTTC. This translates into CASSDSDGASGRYEQFF.

The gene calls are TRBV19 and TRBJ2-1; D remains unclear. CDR1 is LNHDA and CDR2 is SQIVND in the germline V gene (reference sequence). The CDR3 has 14 residues. Trimming stripped 4 bases from V and 5 bases from J, with 12 bases between. The CDR3 loop reads CASSTGRLHNEQFF. DNA for the CDR3: TGTGCCAGTAGTACTGGACGGCTACACAATGAGCAGTTCTTC.

This chain joins TRBV6-6 and TRBJ2-1; D ambiguous. The germline V and J ends were trimmed by 6 bases and 13 bases, with 19 bases remaining between them. The germline V gene encodes CDR1 MNHNY and CDR2 SVGAGI (reference sequence). The CDR3 length is 13 residues. The CDR3 protein is CASSRPNDVRQFF. CDR3 nucleotides: TGTGCCAGCAGCCGCCCAAACGATGTCCGACAGTTCTTC.

The chain couples TRBV2 to TRBJ2-1, with 10 bases matching TRBD1. The CDR3 has 16 residues. Losses at the gene ends were 7 bases for V and 6 bases for J; bases not matched to a gene: 12. Germline V lookup: CDR1 SNHLY, CDR2 FYNNEI. Here the CDR3 DNA reads TGTGCCAGCATCCGGGACAGGGGAGCAGCAATCAATGAGCAGTTCTTC. It specifies CASIRDRGAAINEQFF.

The V call is TRBV28, the J call TRBJ2-2; the D is unclear. Trimming shortened V by 8 bases and J by 3 bases, and 4 bases separated the two germline ends. Germline values: CDR1 MDHEN, CDR2 SYDVKM. CDR3 length: 11 residues. For the CDR3, the DNA is TGTGCCAGCCTGTACACCGGGGAGCTGTTTTTT. This translates into CASLYTGELFF.

The V and J genes are TRBV25-1 and TRBJ2-7; D is ambiguous. Per the germline V gene, CDR1 is MGHDK and CDR2 is SYGVNS. This CDR3 has 14 amino acids. The V and J ends lost 5 bases and 2 bases respectively, with 13 bases between them. CDR3 nucleotide sequence: TGTGCCAGCAGTATTGGACGGGCGGCCTACGAGCAGTACTTC. This codes for CASSIGRAAYEQYF.

The V and J genes are TRBV5-1 and TRBJ2-3, with D perhaps TRBD2 (6 bases). The length of the CDR3 is 14 residues. Deletions cut 3 bases from V and 6 bases from J, with 14 bases between. Germline V gives CDR1 SGHRS, CDR2 YFSETQ. For the CDR3, the DNA is TGCGCCAGCAGCTATCTAGCGACTAAGGATACGCAGTATTTT. Its translation: CASSYLATKDTQYF.

The rearrangement joins TRBV28 to TRBJ1-2; tentative D call: TRBD1 (6 bases). CDR1 MDHEN and CDR2 SYDVKM come from the germline V gene. Between the trimmed V and J ends, which lost 2 bases and 12 bases, there was a span of 16 bases. There are 13 residues in the CDR3. CDR3 DNA sequence: TGTGCCAGCAGTTTAAAATTTCCAGGGGCTAACACCTTC. As protein: CASSLKFPGANTF.

The V gene is TRBV12-3 or TRBV12-4, the J gene TRBJ2-7; D perhaps matches TRBD2 (6 bases). The germline V and J ends were trimmed by 5 bases and 7 bases, with 12 bases remaining between them. The CDR3 is made up of 12 amino acids. The CDR3 sequence: CASSQEGPEQYF. The CDR3 region has the DNA TGTGCCAGCAGTCAGGAGGGGCCTGAGCAGTACTTC.

Comment on this clone: Being one base from a much bigger clone, this may be a read error. This sequence joins TRBV7-2 and TRBJ2-3; 8 nucleotides line up with TRBD2. Germline CDR1 is SGHTA and CDR2 is FQGNSA. The CDR3 covers 17 residues. The CDR3, as DNA: TGTGCCAGCAGCTTAGCGGGGTCGGGAGGGCCCACAGATATGCAGTATTTT. This translates into CASSLAGSGGPTDMQYF.

The chain links TRBV11-3 to TRBJ2-1; D call uncertain. Germline CDR1 SGHNT, CDR2 YENEEA. The CDR3 spans 13 residues. The ends were cut back, 4 bases at V and 13 bases at J, with 17 bases in the middle. CDR3 bases: TGTGCCAGCAGCTCTGACACCGGGTCCTTACAGTTCTTC. It specifies CASSSDTGSLQFF.

This chain joins TRBV5-5 and TRBJ2-7, with D tentatively TRBD2 (5 bases). V was trimmed by 4 bases and J by 0 bases, leaving 11 bases between them. Per the germline V gene, CDR1 is SGHKS and CDR2 is YYEKEE (reference sequence). The CDR3 loop spans 14 amino acids. The CDR3 nucleotides are TGTGCCAGCAGCCGAGGGTACATCTCCTACGAGCAGTACTTC. This sequence encodes CASSRGYISYEQYF.